This TCR beta chain derives from a study of T cell responses to AZD1222 COVID-19 vaccine. Overall study findings and caveats: White British people made up most donors, females outnumbered males, and clonal diversity was possibly underestimated. The number of AZD1222 recipients seropositive at baseline was only five to seven.

Sequencing was performed with immunoSEQ multiplex PCR; in TCRdb, only in-frame clones are kept and a portion is missing. This table has about 110,000 clones, roughly 86% appearing once. Regarding this clone: The antigen is not known.

The source of this sequence is an adult in good health. This specimen consisted of peripheral blood, obtained on day 0 of AZD1222 vaccination.

The CDR3 coding sequence is TGTGCCAGCAGCTTTGGACAGGGGGCCCTTCTTTATAATTCACCCCTCCACTTT. Its protein is CASSFGQGALLYNSPLHF. V usage is TRBV5-6 and J usage is TRBJ1-6; 11 bases agree with TRBD1. The germline CDR1 and CDR2 sequences are SGHDT and YYEEEE. The CDR3 is 18 residues long. V gave up 2 bases and J gave up 4 bases; unmatched junction bases: 8.